These 21 T cell receptor beta chains came from one sample sequenced in a study of cytomegalovirus exposure and HLA in healthy donors. A multiplex PCR was run with 60 Vbeta primers and 13 Jbeta primers. The repertoire was sequenced with immunoSEQ multiplex PCR; TCRdb's copy has only in-frame clones and lacks some. The sample consists of tens of thousands of clones, under 90% of them appearing once. Sequencing was done on a sample of PBMCs. The receptors originated from a woman aged 40 to 50 in good health and CMV-seronegative.

This chain links TRBV14 with TRBJ1-1; D is ambiguous. The CDR3 extends over 17 amino acids. Germline V gene data show CDR1 as SGHDN and CDR2 as FVKESK. Trimming removed 6 bases from V and 1 base from J, with 21 bases in between. The DNA of the CDR3 is TGTGCCAGCAGGCAAACCACCTCCGGGAGAAAGAACACTGAAGCTTTCTTT. Amino acids: CASRQTTSGRKNTEAFF.

The rearrangement joins TRBV11-2 to TRBJ2-1, with a tentative D call TRBD2 (6 bases). The germline gives CDR1 SGHAT, CDR2 FQNNGV. The CDR3 is 14 amino acids. The V and J ends lost 0 bases and 8 bases respectively, with 11 bases between them. In nucleotides, the CDR3 is TGTGCCAGCAGCTTAGAGGTGTGGGGGGATGAGCAGTTCTTC. Protein: CASSLEVWGDEQFF.

The rearrangement links TRBV7-9 to TRBJ1-4; possibly TRBD1 for D (6 bases). Germline V gives CDR1 SEHNR, CDR2 FQNEAQ (reference sequence). This CDR3 region has 15 residues. The V gene lost 6 bases and the J gene lost 0 bases, with 11 bases spanning the gap. CDR3 nucleotide sequence: TGTGCCAGCAGTACCGGGACAACAACTAATGAAAAACTGTTTTTT. Its translation is CASSTGTTTNEKLFF.

This clone came up once. The V call is TRBV7-9, the J call TRBJ2-7; 12 bases match TRBD2. The CDR3 covers 17 residues. Germline V gene sequence: CDR1 SEHNR, CDR2 FQNEAQ (reference sequence). Trimming removed 1 base from V and 5 bases from J; junction bases left unmatched: 9. The CDR3 is CASSLGPGLAGTNEQYF. In nucleotides, the CDR3 is TGTGCCAGCAGCTTAGGGCCCGGACTAGCGGGGACCAACGAGCAGTACTTC.

This chain connects TRBV7-9 to TRBJ1-1; TRBD1 aligns across 8 bases. The germline gives CDR1 SEHNR, CDR2 FQNEAQ (reference sequence). The CDR3 runs to 15 residues. V lost 5 bases to trimming and J lost 4 bases; unmatched junction nucleotides: 9. The CDR3 protein is CASSLTSGGGTEAFF. In nucleotides, the CDR3 is TGTGCCAGCAGCCTCACATCAGGGGGCGGCACTGAAGCTTTCTTT.

V is TRBV5-1 and J is TRBJ2-1, with D possibly TRBD2 on 6 matching bases. The CDR3 length is 15 residues. Germline values: CDR1 SGHRS, CDR2 YFSETQ. Trimming shortened V by 4 bases and J by 0 bases, and 11 bases separated the two germline ends. CDR3 region: CASSLDGSSYNEQFF. CDR3 sequence (DNA): TGCGCCAGCAGCCTGGACGGGAGCTCCTACAATGAGCAGTTCTTC.

The chain carries TRBV25-1 and TRBJ1-1; D uncertain. CDR3 length: 12 residues. Per germline, CDR1 MGHDK and CDR2 SYGVNS. The germline V and J ends were trimmed by 10 bases and 8 bases, with 17 bases remaining between them. CDR3 protein: CATGELGREAFF. The CDR3 coding sequence is TGTGCCACCGGCGAACTAGGCCGGGAAGCTTTCTTT. Using reference TRBV25-1 and TRBJ1-1 for the parts outside the CDR3, the full variable domain is EADIYQTPRYLVIGTGKKITLECSQTMGHDKMYWYQQDPGMELHLIHYSYGVNSTEKGDLSSESTVSRIRTEHFPLTLESARPSHTSQYLCATGELGREAFFGQGTRLTVV.

The genes are TRBV15 and TRBJ1-1; D remains unclear. V gave up 3 bases and J gave up 7 bases, with 12 bases separating them. The length of the CDR3 is 13 residues. Germline-derived CDR1 and CDR2 are LNHNV and YYDKDF (reference sequence). In nucleotides, the CDR3 is TGTGCCACCAGCAGCTCCTCTCGCAGTGAAGCTTTCTTT. The encoded protein is CATSSSSRSEAFF.

On this clone: Different DNA sequences within this sample yield the same CDR3. This chain uses TRBV4-2 with TRBJ2-1; D is possibly TRBD2 (5 bases). V lost 3 bases, J lost 8 bases, and 14 bases lay in between. Germline CDR1 LGHNA, CDR2 YNFKEQ. CDR3 length equals 14 residues. This chain's CDR3 is CASSQDRSDYEQFF. CDR3 bases: TGTGCCAGCAGCCAGGATCGGTCGGACTATGAGCAGTTCTTC.

This chain uses TRBV4-2 with TRBJ1-5, with D uncertain. The CDR3 has 17 residues. CDR1 is LGHNA, CDR2 YNFKEQ, per germline. The V end lost 0 bases, the J end lost 3 bases, and 15 bases lay between the germline ends. In nucleotides, the CDR3 is TGTGCCAGCAGCCAAGATAATCAGGCGGGGTTCAATCAGCCCCAGCATTTT. It codes for CASSQDNQAGFNQPQHF.

V usage is TRBV5-4 and J usage is TRBJ2-7, with 12 nucleotides matching TRBD2. Germline loops: CDR1 SGHNT, CDR2 YYREEE (reference sequence). Trimming cost V 4 bases and J 6 bases; bases outside gene matches: 8. The CDR3 has 15 amino acids. The CDR3 bases are TGTGCCAGCAGCACTCGGACTAGCGGGAAAAGCGAGCAGTACTTC. This codes for CASSTRTSGKSEQYF.

This clone has just a few counts. The DNA for the CDR3 is TGTGCCGCCGGACAGGCCCACGAGCAGTACTTC. Protein: CAAGQAHEQYF. The chain is built from TRBV10-3 and TRBJ2-7; TRBD1 agrees at 7 bases. This CDR3 is 11 amino acids long. Germline lookup yields CDR1 ENHRY and CDR2 SYGVKD. V was clipped by 11 bases and J by 5 bases; unmatched bases: 6.

The chain uses TRBV4-1 and TRBJ2-1; 14 nucleotides align to TRBD2. This CDR3 is built from 18 residues. The V gene's germline CDR1 is MGHRA and CDR2 YSYEKL. Losses at the gene ends were 1 base for V and 6 bases for J; bases not matched to a gene: 8. DNA of the CDR3: TGCGCCAGCAGCCAAGTACCACTTGGACTAGCGGGAGGCAATGAGCAGTTCTTC. This codes for CASSQVPLGLAGGNEQFF.

This clone has just a few counts. The V and J genes are TRBV21-1 and TRBJ2-7; TRBD2, the table's D call, lacks a check against the DNA. TRBV21-1 is flagged as a pseudogene. This CDR3 spans 12 amino acids. The CDR3 DNA reads TGTGCCAGCAAGCTAGCGGGAGACGAGCAGTACTTC. Encoded protein: CASKLAGDEQYF.

This clone has just a few counts. The rearrangement joins TRBV28 to TRBJ1-2; maybe TRBD1 (6 bases). The CDR3 has 13 residues. V dropped 7 bases and J dropped 3 bases, with 12 bases sitting between them. Looked up from germline, CDR1 is MDHEN and CDR2 is SYDVKM. DNA of the CDR3: TGTGCCAGCACTGGGGGGGGGCACTATGGCTACACCTTC. Translated: CASTGGGHYGYTF.

In this sample, this clone turned up once. The J gene is TRBJ2-7, the V gene TRBV7-9; D is undetermined. Germline values: CDR1 SEHNR, CDR2 FQNEAQ (reference sequence). The CDR3 runs 15 residues. Trimming took 8 bases from V and 0 from J, leaving 17 bases between them. This chain's CDR3 is CASGLDGLTSYEQYF. The CDR3 DNA reads as TGTGCCAGCGGCCTAGACGGGTTGACCTCCTACGAGCAGTACTTC.

The chain couples TRBV28 to TRBJ1-1; 8 bases map to TRBD1. Germline loops: CDR1 MDHEN, CDR2 SYDVKM. The V gene end was trimmed by 5 bases and the J gene end by 1 base; junction bases not matched to a gene: 9. The CDR3 sequence is 16 residues long. This chain's CDR3 is CASSLDRGGGNTEAFF. The CDR3 nucleotides are TGTGCCAGCAGTCTCGACAGGGGAGGAGGGAACACTGAAGCTTTCTTT.

V gene TRBV10-3 combines with J gene TRBJ1-2; D gene ambiguous. This CDR3 is 13 amino acids long. Germline CDR1 and CDR2: ENHRY and SYGVKD. V gave up 9 bases and J gave up 3 bases, with 14 bases separating them. CDR3 sequence reads: CAIAADGYYGYTF. CDR3 nucleotide sequence: TGTGCCATAGCGGCGGACGGCTACTATGGCTACACCTTC.

This chain joins TRBV4-3 and TRBJ2-5; possible D gene TRBD1, 6 bases. The CDR3 length is 15 residues. V lost 0 bases and J lost 3, with 11 bases in between. Germline V lookup: CDR1 LGHNA, CDR2 YSLEER. The CDR3 DNA reads TGCGCCAGCAGCCAAGACCGGGACATCGAAGAGACCCAGTACTTC. The encoded protein is CASSQDRDIEETQYF.

The V gene is TRBV2, the J gene TRBJ2-1; TRBD2 agrees at 7 bases. The CDR3 covers 12 residues. J was trimmed by 8 bases and V by 4 bases; bases with no gene match: 2. Germline V gene sequence: CDR1 SNHLY, CDR2 FYNNEI. This CDR3 is CASSGSGDEQFF. The CDR3 coding sequence is TGTGCCAGCAGTGGAAGCGGGGATGAGCAGTTCTTC.

The V and J genes are TRBV4-2 and TRBJ2-7; D remains unclear. This CDR3 region has 15 residues. Trimming took 0 bases from V and 3 from J, leaving 12 bases between them. Germline-derived CDR1 and CDR2 are LGHNA and YNFKEQ. Here the CDR3 DNA reads TGTGCCAGCAGCCAAGAGGGTAGTTCAGGCTACGAGCAGTACTTC. Its protein product is CASSQEGSSGYEQYF.